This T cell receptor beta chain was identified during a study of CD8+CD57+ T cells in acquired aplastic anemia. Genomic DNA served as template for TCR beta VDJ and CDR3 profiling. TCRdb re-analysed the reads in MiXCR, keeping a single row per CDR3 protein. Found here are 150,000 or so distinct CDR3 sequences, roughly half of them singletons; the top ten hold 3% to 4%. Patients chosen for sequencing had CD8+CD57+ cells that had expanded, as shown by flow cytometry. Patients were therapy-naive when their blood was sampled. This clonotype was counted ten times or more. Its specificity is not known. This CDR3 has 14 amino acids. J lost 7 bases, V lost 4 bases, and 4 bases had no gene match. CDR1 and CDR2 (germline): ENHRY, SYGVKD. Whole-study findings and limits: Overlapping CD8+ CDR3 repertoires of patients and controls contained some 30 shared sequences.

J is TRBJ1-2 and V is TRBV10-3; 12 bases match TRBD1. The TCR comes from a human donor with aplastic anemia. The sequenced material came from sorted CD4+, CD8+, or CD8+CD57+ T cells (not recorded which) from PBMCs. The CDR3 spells CAISGGTGGFGYTF. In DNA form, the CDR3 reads TGTGCCATCAGTGGGGGGACAGGGGGCTTTGGCTACACCTTC.